This T cell receptor beta chain derives from a study of cytomegalovirus exposure and HLA in healthy donors. With 1 base removed from V and 5 bases from J, the gap between germline ends came to 11 bases. Germline V gives CDR1 SEHNR, CDR2 FQNEAQ (reference sequence). The CDR3 totals 14 residues. The PCR ran on 60 Vbeta and 13 Jbeta primers. Profiling relied on immunoSEQ multiplex PCR, and the TCRdb table lists in-frame clones only, not all of them. In total, the table holds 29,000 or so clones. This sequence originates from a man between 25 and 39 years old in good health and CMV-seronegative. This chain uses TRBV7-9 with TRBJ1-1; D gene ambiguous. The source material was PBMCs. CDR3 sequence: CASSLGGGGTEAFF. The CDR3 nucleotides are TGTGCCAGCAGCTTAGGCGGTGGAGGGACTGAAGCTTTCTTT.